Following are 29 T cell receptor beta chains from one sample sequenced in a study of CD8 T cells in Susac syndrome. Random hexamers were used to reverse transcribe the RNA input (about 0.5 to 1 ug). TCRdb recomputed calls from the immunoSEQ multiplex PCR reads with MiXCR, one row per CDR3 protein. The data contain approximately 150,000 distinct CDR3 sequences, about 94% of them singletons. The sample comprised CD4+ T cells from PBMCs. Every receptor here comes from a human donor with Susac syndrome.

The rearrangement uses TRBV3-1 and TRBJ2-5; D may be TRBD1 (6 bases). Germline CDR1 reads LGHDT; CDR2 reads YNNKEL (reference sequence). The V end was cut by 4 bases, the J end by 5 bases, with 11 bases between. This CDR3 spans 13 amino acids. The CDR3 here is CASSRKGEETQYF. The CDR3 DNA reads TGTGCCAGCAGCCGAAAGGGGGAGGAGACCCAGTACTTC.

This clonotype was observed once. The CDR3 region has the DNA TGCGCCAGCCGGGGCGTCCTCAGGGGAACTGAAGCTTTCTTT. Protein product: CASRGVLRGTEAFF. The genes are TRBV4-1 and TRBJ1-1; D perhaps matches TRBD1 (6 bases). This CDR3 region has 14 residues. V shed 8 bases and J shed 5 bases, with 18 bases lying between them. CDR1 is MGHRA, CDR2 YSYEKL, per germline.

The chain employs TRBV29-1 and TRBJ1-1, with a possible D match to TRBD1 (6 bases). This CDR3 contains 13 residues. V was pared by 4 bases and J by 5 bases, with 14 bases between. Germline CDR1 reads SQVTM; CDR2 reads ANQGSEA. CDR3 residues: CSVVYRAPTEAFF. CDR3 DNA sequence: TGCAGCGTTGTATACAGGGCCCCTACTGAAGCTTTCTTT.

The rearrangement links TRBV5-6 to TRBJ2-3; D possibly corresponds to TRBD2 (6 bases). Per the germline V gene, CDR1 is SGHDT and CDR2 is YYEEEE. The V gene lost 2 bases and the J gene lost 6 bases, with 16 bases spanning the gap. This CDR3 region has 15 residues. CDR3 in amino acids: CASSLGTVGDDTQYF. CDR3 nucleotide sequence: TGTGCCAGCAGCTTAGGGACTGTTGGCGATGATACGCAGTATTTT.

The chain has TRBV29-1 and TRBJ2-7, with a possible D match to TRBD2 (6 bases). The CDR3 has 12 amino acids. Trimming removed 3 bases at V and 4 bases at J, with 10 bases between. In germline, CDR1 is SQVTM, CDR2 ANQGSEA. CDR3 in DNA: TGCAGCGTTGAGGAGGGTGGGTACGAGCAGTACTTC. This sequence encodes CSVEEGGYEQYF.

The chain recombines TRBV28 with TRBJ1-5; no clear D. The germline CDR1 and CDR2 sequences are MDHEN and SYDVKM. V lost 6 bases and J 3 bases, leaving 12 bases between the germline ends. The CDR3 length is 14 residues. The CDR3 DNA reads as TGTGCCAGCAGACCTCACTCGGTCAATCAGCCCCAGCATTTT. It specifies CASRPHSVNQPQHF.

The rearrangement joins TRBV29-1 to TRBJ2-1; D is unclear. The CDR3 contains 12 residues. V was clipped by 5 bases and J by 4 bases, with 9 bases between them. CDR1 SQVTM and CDR2 ANQGSEA come from the germline V gene. This chain's CDR3 is CSVTDGYNEQFF. Here the CDR3 DNA reads TGCAGCGTTACAGACGGTTACAATGAGCAGTTCTTC.

This chain connects TRBV27 to TRBJ1-3, with 7 bases that match TRBD1. This CDR3 spans 16 amino acids. CDR1 is MNHEY, CDR2 SMNVEV, per germline (reference sequence). The V segment lost 6 bases and the J segment 2 bases; nucleotides outside the gene matches: 10. The DNA for the CDR3 is TGTGCCAGCAGACCTACCCAGGGGGTCGCTGGAAACACCATATATTTT. It codes for CASRPTQGVAGNTIYF.

As DNA, the CDR3 is TGTGCCAGCAGTCGTACTGGGGCCAACGTCCTGACTTTC. Protein: CASSRTGANVLTF. V usage is TRBV12-3 or TRBV12-4 and J usage is TRBJ2-6, with unresolved D. V was pared by 5 bases and J by 2 bases, with 4 bases between. The CDR3 totals 13 residues.

This clonotype came up once. The chain joins TRBV9 to TRBJ2-1; the D gene is possibly TRBD1 (5 bases). Germline V gives CDR1 SGDLS, CDR2 YYNGEE. This CDR3 region has 14 residues. V dropped 2 bases and J dropped 6 bases, with 12 bases sitting between them. This chain's CDR3 is CASSVPREGNEQFF. As DNA, the CDR3 is TGTGCCAGCAGCGTTCCCAGGGAAGGCAATGAGCAGTTCTTC.

Here the CDR3 reads CASTTVGPQHF. In DNA, the CDR3 is TGTGCCAGCACTACCGTGGGGCCCCAGCATTTT. The gene calls are TRBV7-9 and TRBJ1-5; the D is unclear. Trimming took off 7 bases at V and 9 bases at J, with 10 bases between the two ends. There are 11 residues in the CDR3. The germline V gene encodes CDR1 SEHNR and CDR2 FQNEAQ (reference sequence).

The genes are TRBV6-1 and TRBJ2-7, with no clear D. This CDR3 contains 14 residues. V dropped 5 bases and J dropped 2 bases, with 13 bases sitting between them. CDR1 is MNHNS and CDR2 is SASEGT in the germline V gene. The CDR3 here is CASSKVQVPYEQYF. The CDR3 DNA follows: TGTGCCAGCAGTAAGGTCCAGGTCCCCTACGAGCAGTACTTC.

The genes are TRBV29-1 and TRBJ1-4, with unresolved D. The CDR3 length is 12 residues. Germline assignment: CDR1 SQVTM and CDR2 ANQGSEA. V shed 5 bases and J shed 11 bases, with 15 bases lying between them. The CDR3 DNA reads TGCAGCGTTAAATCATCCTCCGGGAAACTGTTTTTT. The encoded protein is CSVKSSSGKLFF.

The chain is built from TRBV12-3 or TRBV12-4 and TRBJ2-2; tentative D call: TRBD2 (7 bases). This CDR3 is built from 14 residues. Trimming took off 5 bases at V and 7 bases at J, with 14 bases between the two ends. The CDR3 sequence is CASSLGGAGGELFF. The DNA of the CDR3 is TGTGCCAGCAGTCTTGGGGGGGCTGGCGGGGAGCTGTTTTTT.

The count of this clonotype is one. This rearrangement joins TRBV3-1 to TRBJ2-5, with no clear D. CDR1 is LGHDT and CDR2 is YNNKEL in the germline V gene (reference sequence). This CDR3 has 16 amino acids. With 4 bases removed from V and 0 bases from J, the gap between germline ends came to 15 bases. The chain's CDR3 is CASSPDLTVYQETQYF. The CDR3, as DNA: TGTGCCAGCAGCCCCGACCTTACGGTATACCAAGAGACCCAGTACTTC.

The chain has TRBV25-1 and TRBJ2-1, with D perhaps matching TRBD1 or TRBD2 (5 bases each). V was trimmed by 2 bases and J by 6 bases, leaving 8 bases between them. The germline V gene has CDR1 MGHDK and CDR2 SYGVNS. There are 13 residues in the CDR3. The CDR3 DNA follows: TGTGCCAGCAGTGAACCAGGGAGCAATGAGCAGTTCTTC. It translates to CASSEPGSNEQFF.

The chain joins TRBV20-1 to TRBJ2-1; 10 bases are a match to TRBD2. V lost 5 bases to trimming and J lost 6 bases; unmatched junction nucleotides: 10. The CDR3 is 15 residues long. Germline lookup yields CDR1 DFQATT and CDR2 SNEGSKA (reference sequence). The CDR3 DNA follows: TGCAGTGCTGGGGCCGGGACTAGCGCGAGCAATGAGCAGTTCTTC. Translating gives CSAGAGTSASNEQFF.

V and J are TRBV6-4 and TRBJ2-1; possible D gene TRBD2, 5 bases. V dropped 3 bases and J dropped 0 bases, with 9 bases sitting between them. The CDR3 contains 15 residues. The germline gives CDR1 MRHNA, CDR2 SNTAGT. CDR3 sequence: CASSDGSSSYNEQFF. CDR3 nucleotides: TGTGCCAGCAGTGATGGGAGTAGCTCCTACAATGAGCAGTTCTTC.

This sequence joins TRBV9 and TRBJ1-4; D unclear. From germline, CDR1 is SGDLS and CDR2 YYNGEE. The V gene lost 1 base and the J gene lost 0 bases, with 13 bases spanning the gap. The CDR3 runs to 17 residues. CDR3 amino acids: CASSVWNGLATNEKLFF. In DNA, the CDR3 is TGTGCCAGCAGCGTATGGAACGGGCTTGCAACTAATGAAAAACTGTTTTTT. The full variable domain, its missing parts supplied by reference TRBV9 and TRBJ1-4, is DSGVTQTPKHLITATGQRVTLRCSPRSGDLSVYWYQQSLDQGLQFLIQYYNGEERAKGNILERFSAQQFPDLHSELNLSSLELGDSALYFCASSVWNGLATNEKLFFGSGTQLSVL.

V and J are TRBV12-3 or TRBV12-4 and TRBJ2-7; maybe TRBD1 (6 bases). V was shortened by 6 bases and J by 2 bases, with 14 bases between the two germline ends. The CDR3 has 14 residues. In nucleotides, the CDR3 is TGTGCCAGCAGCCCCCATAAGGGGGCCTACGAGCAGTACTTC. Its protein product is CASSPHKGAYEQYF.

This clonotype was recorded a few times. In nucleotides, the CDR3 is TGCGCCAGCAGCTCGTCCGGGGAGCAGTTCTTC. Its translation: CASSSSGEQFF. The chain recombines TRBV5-1 with TRBJ2-1; D is ambiguous. The CDR3 sequence is 11 residues long. Germline-derived CDR1 and CDR2 are SGHRS and YFSETQ. V lost 3 bases, J lost 10 bases, and 8 bases lay in between.

The gene calls are TRBV14 and TRBJ2-7, with a tentative D call TRBD1 (5 bases). Germline CDR1 SGHDN, CDR2 FVKESK. V was trimmed by 6 bases and J by 5 bases, leaving 14 bases between them. The CDR3 is 13 residues long. CDR3 loop: CASSPGAGNEQYF. The CDR3 region has the DNA TGTGCCAGCAGTCCTGGTGCAGGGAACGAGCAGTACTTC. Full variable domain (outside the CDR3, taken from reference TRBV14 and TRBJ2-7): EAGVTQFPSHSVIEKGQTVTLRCDPISGHDNLYWYRRVMGKEIKFLLHFVKESKQDESGMPNNRFLAERTGGTYSTLKVQPAELEDSGVYFCASSPGAGNEQYFGPGTRLTVT.

The chain recombines TRBV20-1 with TRBJ2-3; 7 positions match TRBD2. The CDR3 runs to 14 residues. The germline CDR1 and CDR2 sequences are DFQATT and SNEGSKA (reference sequence). J gave up 5 bases and V 3 bases, and 8 bases lay outside the gene matches. The chain's CDR3 is CSASYRGVEDTQYF. CDR3 DNA sequence: TGCAGTGCTAGTTATCGGGGGGTAGAAGATACGCAGTATTTT.

This chain links TRBV5-1 with TRBJ2-7; D call uncertain. V was cut by 3 bases and J by 0 bases, with 19 bases left in between. Looked up from germline, CDR1 is SGHRS and CDR2 is YFSETQ. CDR3 length equals 17 residues. The CDR3 reads CASSSNPRSRSSYEQYF. The CDR3 region has the DNA TGCGCCAGCAGCTCTAACCCCCGATCTCGAAGCTCCTACGAGCAGTACTTC.

This chain links TRBV12-3 or TRBV12-4 with TRBJ2-3; 9 positions agree with TRBD2. This CDR3 has 14 amino acids. V shed 6 bases, J shed 5 bases, and the junction held 6 bases outside the gene matches. The CDR3 loop reads CASSIRRGGDTQYF. CDR3 coding DNA: TGTGCCAGCAGCATCAGGCGGGGGGGAGATACGCAGTATTTT.

This clonotype was counted a single time. The chain carries TRBV7-6 and TRBJ1-6; TRBD1 agrees at 7 bases. The CDR3 sequence is 16 residues long. The junction had 9 bases not matched to a gene; V was cut back by 5 bases and J by 5 bases. Germline lookup yields CDR1 SGHVS and CDR2 FNYEAQ. The CDR3 loop is CASSHSGTAHNSPLHF. The DNA for the CDR3 is TGTGCCAGCAGCCACTCCGGGACAGCCCATAATTCACCCCTCCACTTT.

V gene TRBV6-1 combines with J gene TRBJ2-3; D is undetermined. The CDR3 consists of 16 residues. V gave up 6 bases and J gave up 2 bases, with 18 bases separating them. Germline loops: CDR1 MNHNS, CDR2 SASEGT. The CDR3 here is CASSLSYRGSTDTQYF. The CDR3 DNA is TGTGCCAGCAGCCTCAGTTACCGCGGATCCACAGATACGCAGTATTTT.

This clonotype occurred once. The chain is built from TRBV2 and TRBJ2-1, with 9 bases matching TRBD2. Losses at the gene ends were 4 bases for V and 8 bases for J; bases not matched to a gene: 6. This CDR3 has 14 amino acids. The V gene's germline CDR1 is SNHLY and CDR2 FYNNEI. The CDR3 sequence is CASSGSGGWDEQFF. The CDR3 DNA reads TGTGCCAGCAGTGGTAGCGGGGGTTGGGATGAGCAGTTCTTC. Variable domain in full (rest from reference TRBV2 and TRBJ2-1): EPEVTQTPSHQVTQMGQEVILRCVPISNHLYFYWYRQILGQKVEFLVSFYNNEISEKSEIFDDQFSVERPDGSNFTLKIRSTKLEDSAMYFCASSGSGGWDEQFFGPGTRLTVL.

The chain employs TRBV3-1 and TRBJ2-7; 13 positions agree with TRBD2. This CDR3 has 17 amino acids. V lost 4 bases, J lost 1 base, and 7 bases stayed unmatched. From germline, CDR1 is LGHDT and CDR2 YNNKEL (reference sequence). The CDR3 here is CASSPALTSGRSYEQYF. The CDR3 DNA sequence: TGTGCCAGCAGCCCCGCCTTGACTAGCGGGAGGTCCTACGAGCAGTACTTC.